This TCR beta chain was identified during a study of blood T cell repertoires in COVID-19. Across the study: There were acute and convalescent COVID-19 samples, and they came from the United States, Italy and Spain. PBMCs, B-cell-depleted T cells, or T cells provided the cDNA or gDNA that made up the material.

V gave up 6 bases and J gave up 6 bases; unmatched junction bases: 10. CDR1 is MNHEY and CDR2 is SMNVEV in the germline V gene (reference sequence). This CDR3 spans 15 amino acids. This clone was observed a single time. In the original processing: The assay estimated nucleated cells by amplifying reference gene primers. This table comes from immunoSEQ multiplex PCR, and its TCRdb copy is limited to in-frame clones, with some not included. The V and J calls and clone size were taken over from that table, and D and trimming were inferred from the DNA. Seen here are under 130,000 clones, around 74% observed once, and the top ten hold roughly a fifth.

Sample: peripheral blood. This TCR came from a woman in her 70s with acute or convalescent COVID-19. This chain joins TRBV27 and TRBJ2-3, with 9 bases identical to TRBD2. The CDR3 DNA is TGTGCCAGCAGCCGGGGGACTAGCAGATTGGATACGCAGTATTTT. This encodes CASSRGTSRLDTQYF.